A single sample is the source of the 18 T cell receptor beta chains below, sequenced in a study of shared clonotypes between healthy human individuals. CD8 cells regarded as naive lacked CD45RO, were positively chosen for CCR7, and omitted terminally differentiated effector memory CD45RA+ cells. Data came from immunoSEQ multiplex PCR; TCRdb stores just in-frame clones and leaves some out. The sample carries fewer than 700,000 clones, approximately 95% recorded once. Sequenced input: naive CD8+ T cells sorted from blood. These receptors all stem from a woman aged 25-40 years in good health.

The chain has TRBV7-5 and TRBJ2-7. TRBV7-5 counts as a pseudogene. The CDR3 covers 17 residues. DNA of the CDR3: TGTGTCAGAAGCTTAAATTCTTTTGGGACGAACTCCTACGAGCAGTACTTC. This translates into CVRSLNSFGTNSYEQYF.

The CDR3 here is CAISESPWQGYFEEYEQYF. Here the CDR3 DNA reads TGTGCCATCAGTGAATCCCCGTGGCAGGGGTACTTCGAAGAGTACGAGCAGTACTTC. The gene calls are TRBV10-3 and TRBJ2-7; tentative D call: TRBD1 (6 bases). The CDR3 contains 19 residues. Per germline, CDR1 ENHRY and CDR2 SYGVKD. The V gene lost 3 bases and the J gene lost 4 bases, with 28 bases spanning the gap.

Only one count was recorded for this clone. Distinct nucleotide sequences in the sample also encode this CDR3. CDR3 DNA sequence: TGTGCCAGCAGCTTTGGGACAGTGTACGAGCAGTACTTC. Residues: CASSFGTVYEQYF. V gene TRBV11-2 combines with J gene TRBJ2-7; TRBD1 aligns across 7 bases. The length of the CDR3 is 13 residues. V lost 3 bases to trimming and J lost 4 bases; unmatched junction nucleotides: 3. Germline CDR1 is SGHAT and CDR2 is FQNNGV.

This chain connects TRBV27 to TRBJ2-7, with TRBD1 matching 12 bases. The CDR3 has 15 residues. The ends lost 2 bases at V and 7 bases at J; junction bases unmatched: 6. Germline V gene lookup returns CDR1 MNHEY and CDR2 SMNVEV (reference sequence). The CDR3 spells CASSLGTGGLWEQYF. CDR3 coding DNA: TGTGCCAGCAGTTTAGGGACAGGGGGCCTTTGGGAGCAGTACTTC.

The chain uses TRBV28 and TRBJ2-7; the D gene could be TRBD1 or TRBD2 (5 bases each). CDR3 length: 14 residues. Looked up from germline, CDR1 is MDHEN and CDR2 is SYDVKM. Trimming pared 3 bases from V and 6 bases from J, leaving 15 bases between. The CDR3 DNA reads TGTGCCAGCAGTTTTCCCCTCCATGGGGGCGAGCAGTACTTC. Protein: CASSFPLHGGEQYF.

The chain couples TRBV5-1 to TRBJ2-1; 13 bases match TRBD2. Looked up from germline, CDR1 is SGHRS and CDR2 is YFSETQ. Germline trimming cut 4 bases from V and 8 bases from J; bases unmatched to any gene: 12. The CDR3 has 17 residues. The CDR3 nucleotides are TGCGCCAGCAGCGTTACTAGCGGGAGGGCCTTAGTGGATGAGCAGTTCTTC. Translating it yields CASSVTSGRALVDEQFF.

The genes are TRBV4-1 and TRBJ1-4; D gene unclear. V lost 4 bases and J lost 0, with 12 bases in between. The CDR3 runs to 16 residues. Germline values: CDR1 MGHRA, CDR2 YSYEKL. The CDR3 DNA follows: TGCGCCAGCAGCCCCTCGGAGACTGCAACTAATGAAAAACTGTTTTTT. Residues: CASSPSETATNEKLFF.

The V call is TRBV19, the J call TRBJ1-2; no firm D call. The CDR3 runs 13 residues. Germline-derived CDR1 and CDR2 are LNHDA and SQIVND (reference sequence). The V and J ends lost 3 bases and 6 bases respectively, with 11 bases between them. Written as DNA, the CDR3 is TGTGCCAGTAGTATCAAGGGTCCGGATGGCTACACCTTC. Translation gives CASSIKGPDGYTF.

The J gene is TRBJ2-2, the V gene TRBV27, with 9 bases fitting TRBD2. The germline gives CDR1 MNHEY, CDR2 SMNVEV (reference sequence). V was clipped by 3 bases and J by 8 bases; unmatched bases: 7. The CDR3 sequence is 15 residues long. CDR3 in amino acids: CASSFAGLASGELFF. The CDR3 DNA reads TGTGCCAGCAGTTTCGCGGGACTAGCATCGGGGGAGCTGTTTTTT.

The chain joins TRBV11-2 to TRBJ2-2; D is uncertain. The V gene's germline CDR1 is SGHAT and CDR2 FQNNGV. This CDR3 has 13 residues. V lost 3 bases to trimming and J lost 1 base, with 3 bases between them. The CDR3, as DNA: TGTGCCAGCAGCTTGCAGAACACCGGGGAGCTGTTTTTT. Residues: CASSLQNTGELFF.

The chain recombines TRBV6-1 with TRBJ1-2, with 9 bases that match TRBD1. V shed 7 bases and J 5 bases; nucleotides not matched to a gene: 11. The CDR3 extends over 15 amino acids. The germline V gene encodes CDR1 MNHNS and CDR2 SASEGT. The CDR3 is CASTQSDRGWYGYTF. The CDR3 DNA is TGTGCCAGCACCCAATCGGACAGGGGATGGTATGGCTACACCTTC.

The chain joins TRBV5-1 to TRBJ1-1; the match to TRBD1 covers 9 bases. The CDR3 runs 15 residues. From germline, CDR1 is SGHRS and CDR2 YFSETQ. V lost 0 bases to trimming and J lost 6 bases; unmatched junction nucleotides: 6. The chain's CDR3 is CASSLVGQGEAEAFF. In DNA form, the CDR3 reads TGCGCCAGCAGCTTGGTGGGACAGGGTGAAGCTGAAGCTTTCTTT.

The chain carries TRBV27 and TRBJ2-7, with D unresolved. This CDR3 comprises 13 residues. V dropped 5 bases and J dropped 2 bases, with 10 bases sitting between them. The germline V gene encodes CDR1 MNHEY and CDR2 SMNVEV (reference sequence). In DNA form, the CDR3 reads TGTGCCAGCAGTCCTCTGGGTCCCTACGAGCAGTACTTC. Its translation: CASSPLGPYEQYF.

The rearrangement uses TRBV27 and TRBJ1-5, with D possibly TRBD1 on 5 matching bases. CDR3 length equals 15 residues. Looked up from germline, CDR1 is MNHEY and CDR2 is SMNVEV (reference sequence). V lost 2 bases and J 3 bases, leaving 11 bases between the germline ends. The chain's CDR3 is CASSLQGGDNQPQHF. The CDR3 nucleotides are TGTGCCAGCAGTTTACAGGGAGGTGACAATCAGCCCCAGCATTTT.

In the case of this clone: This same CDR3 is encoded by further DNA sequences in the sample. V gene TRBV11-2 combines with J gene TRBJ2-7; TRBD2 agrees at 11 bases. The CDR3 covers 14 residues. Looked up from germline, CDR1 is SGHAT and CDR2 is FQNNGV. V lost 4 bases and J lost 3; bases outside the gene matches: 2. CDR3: CASSSLAGGYEQYF. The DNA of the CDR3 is TGTGCCAGCAGCTCCCTAGCGGGAGGCTACGAGCAGTACTTC. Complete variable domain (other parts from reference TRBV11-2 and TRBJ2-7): EAGVAQSPRYKIIEKRQSVAFWCNPISGHATLYWYQQILGQGPKLLIQFQNNGVVDDSQLPKDRFSAERLKGVDSTLKIQPAKLEDSAVYLCASSSLAGGYEQYFGPGTRLTVT.

The CDR3 nucleotides read TGTGCCAGCAGCGCCCCCCTAGCCGATGAGCAGTTCTTC. It yields the protein CASSAPLADEQFF. The V gene is TRBV9, the J gene TRBJ2-1; D is possibly TRBD2 (5 bases). The CDR3 has 13 residues. V was trimmed by 3 bases and J by 8 bases, leaving 12 bases between them. Germline values: CDR1 SGDLS, CDR2 YYNGEE.

Here the CDR3 DNA reads TGTGCCAGCAGTTTGATAGCGGAAGACTATGGCTACACCTTC. This codes for CASSLIAEDYGYTF. The V gene is TRBV28, the J gene TRBJ1-2; D is uncertain. The length of the CDR3 is 14 residues. V dropped 3 bases and J dropped 3 bases, with 11 bases sitting between them. From germline, CDR1 is MDHEN and CDR2 SYDVKM.

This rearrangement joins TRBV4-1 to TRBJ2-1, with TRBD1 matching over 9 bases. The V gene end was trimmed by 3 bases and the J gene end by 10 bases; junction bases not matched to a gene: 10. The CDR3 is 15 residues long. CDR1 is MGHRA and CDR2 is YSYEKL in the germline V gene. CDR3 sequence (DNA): TGCGCCAGCAGCCACCGACAGGGGGAAAATCAGGAGCAGTTCTTC. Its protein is CASSHRQGENQEQFF.